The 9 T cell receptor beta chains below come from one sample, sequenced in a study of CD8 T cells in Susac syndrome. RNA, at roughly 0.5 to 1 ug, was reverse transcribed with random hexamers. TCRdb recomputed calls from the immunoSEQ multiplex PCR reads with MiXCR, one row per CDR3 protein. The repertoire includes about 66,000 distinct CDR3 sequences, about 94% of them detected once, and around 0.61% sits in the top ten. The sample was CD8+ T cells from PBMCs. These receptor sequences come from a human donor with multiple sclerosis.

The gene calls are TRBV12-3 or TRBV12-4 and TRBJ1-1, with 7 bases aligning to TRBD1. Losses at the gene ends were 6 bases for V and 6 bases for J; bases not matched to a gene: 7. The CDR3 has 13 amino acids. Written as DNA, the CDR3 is TGTGCCAGCAGCAAGGGACAGACTTCTGAAGCTTTCTTT. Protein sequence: CASSKGQTSEAFF.

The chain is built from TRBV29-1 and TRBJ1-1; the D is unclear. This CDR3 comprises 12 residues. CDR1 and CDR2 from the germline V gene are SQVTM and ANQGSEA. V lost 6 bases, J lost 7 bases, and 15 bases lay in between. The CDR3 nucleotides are TGCAGCGTCTGGATACCCACGGGTGAAGCTTTCTTT. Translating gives CSVWIPTGEAFF.

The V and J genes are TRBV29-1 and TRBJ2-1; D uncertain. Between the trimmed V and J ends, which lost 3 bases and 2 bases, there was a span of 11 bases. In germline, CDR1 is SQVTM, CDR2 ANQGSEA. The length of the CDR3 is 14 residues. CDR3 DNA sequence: TGCAGCGTTGAGTGGGGAAGGACCTACAATGAGCAGTTCTTC. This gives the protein CSVEWGRTYNEQFF.

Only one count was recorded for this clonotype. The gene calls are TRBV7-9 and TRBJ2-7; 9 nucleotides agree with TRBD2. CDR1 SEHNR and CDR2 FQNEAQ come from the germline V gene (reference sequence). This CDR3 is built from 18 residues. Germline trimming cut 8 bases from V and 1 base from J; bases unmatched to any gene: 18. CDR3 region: CASETAVLRTSASYEQYF. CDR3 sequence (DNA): TGTGCCAGCGAAACAGCGGTCCTCAGGACTAGCGCTTCCTACGAGCAGTACTTC. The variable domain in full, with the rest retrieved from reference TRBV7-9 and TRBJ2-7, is DTGVSQNPRHKITKRGQNVTFRCDPISEHNRLYWYRQTLGQGPEFLTYFQNEAQLEKSRLLSDRFSAERPKGSFSTLEIQRTEQGDSAMYLCASETAVLRTSASYEQYFGPGTRLTVT.

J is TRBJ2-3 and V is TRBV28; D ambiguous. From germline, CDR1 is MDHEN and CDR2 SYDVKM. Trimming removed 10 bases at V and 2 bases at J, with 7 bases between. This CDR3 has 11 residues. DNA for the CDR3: TGTGCCACATCCCTCACAGATACGCAGTATTTT. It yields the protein CATSLTDTQYF. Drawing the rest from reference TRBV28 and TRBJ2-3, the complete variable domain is DVKVTQSSRYLVKRTGEKVFLECVQDMDHENMFWYRQDPGLGLRLIYFSYDVKMKEKGDIPEGYSVSREKKERFSLILESASTNQTSMYLCATSLTDTQYFGPGTRLTVL.

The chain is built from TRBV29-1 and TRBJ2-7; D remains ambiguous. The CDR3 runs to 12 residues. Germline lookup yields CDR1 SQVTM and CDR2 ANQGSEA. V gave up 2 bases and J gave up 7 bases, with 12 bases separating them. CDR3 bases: TGCAGCGTTGAATTTGCAGCTAGGGAGCAGTACTTC. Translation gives CSVEFAAREQYF.

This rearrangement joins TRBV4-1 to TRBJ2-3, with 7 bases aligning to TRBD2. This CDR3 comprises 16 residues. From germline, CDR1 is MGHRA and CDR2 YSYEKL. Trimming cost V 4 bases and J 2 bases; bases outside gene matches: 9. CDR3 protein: CASSPPPSGVTDTQYF. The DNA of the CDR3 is TGCGCCAGCAGCCCTCCCCCCAGCGGGGTCACAGATACGCAGTATTTT.

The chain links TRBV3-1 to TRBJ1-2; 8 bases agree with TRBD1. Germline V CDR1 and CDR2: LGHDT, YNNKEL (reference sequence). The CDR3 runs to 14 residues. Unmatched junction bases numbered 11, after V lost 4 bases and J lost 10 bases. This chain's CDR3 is CASSPLGQAHIYTF. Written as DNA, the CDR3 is TGTGCCAGCAGCCCCCTGGGACAGGCTCATATCTACACCTTC.

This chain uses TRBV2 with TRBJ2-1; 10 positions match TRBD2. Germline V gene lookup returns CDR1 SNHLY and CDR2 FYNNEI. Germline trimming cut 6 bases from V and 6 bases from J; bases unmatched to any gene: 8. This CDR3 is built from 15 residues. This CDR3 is CASRDASGGLNEQFF. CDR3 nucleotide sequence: TGTGCCAGCAGGGACGCTAGCGGGGGTCTCAATGAGCAGTTCTTC.